The present T cell receptor beta chain was sequenced within a study of OX40 agonist ivuxolimab in advanced cancers. Study context: Patients received the agonistic anti-OX40 (CD134) antibody ivuxolimab.

V lost 4 bases, J lost 5 bases, and 9 bases lay in between. The length of the CDR3 is 13 residues. Per the germline V gene, CDR1 is MGHRA and CDR2 is YSYEKL. In regard to this clone: Its specificity is not known.

Whole-study results and caveats: At 0.1 to 3.0 mg/kg and by week 6, clonal expansion occurred in CD4+ and CD8+ blood T cells. Expanded clones tended on average to be more numerous among CD8+ T cells than CD4+.

TCRdb keeps only in-frame clones here, not all; method: immunoSEQ multiplex PCR. The table has 30,000 to 35,000 clones, around four fifths seen once; the top ten hold about 14%. The J gene is TRBJ1-3, the V gene TRBV4-1, with D possibly being TRBD1 (6 bases). The sequence was collected from an adult with an advanced solid tumor such as melanoma, head and neck, liver or kidney cancer. The sequenced sample was CD4+ or CD8+ T cells sorted from blood, obtained in a trial of the OX40 agonist ivuxolimab. The CDR3 reads CASSPWDRNTIYF. DNA of the CDR3: TGCGCCAGCAGCCCGTGGGACAGAAACACCATATATTTT.